Here is one TCR beta chain with its context. This entry comes from a study of neoadjuvant nivolumab and ipilimumab in lung cancer. Produced via immunoSEQ multiplex PCR; TCRdb's table is partial and in-frame only. The table shows some 26,000 clones, with 82% occurring only once. Sample: tumor tissue, taken after neoadjuvant nivolumab, alone or with ipilimumab, at or shortly before surgery. The receptor's source is an adult with non-small cell lung cancer.

CDR3 sequence reads: CASSYDTYGYTF. The CDR3 nucleotides are TGTGCCAGCAGCTACGACACCTATGGCTACACCTTC. This chain joins TRBV7-9 and TRBJ1-2; D unclear. The V end lost 4 bases, the J end lost 4 bases, and 7 bases lay between the germline ends. Per germline, CDR1 SEHNR and CDR2 FQNEAQ (reference sequence). CDR3 length equals 12 residues.